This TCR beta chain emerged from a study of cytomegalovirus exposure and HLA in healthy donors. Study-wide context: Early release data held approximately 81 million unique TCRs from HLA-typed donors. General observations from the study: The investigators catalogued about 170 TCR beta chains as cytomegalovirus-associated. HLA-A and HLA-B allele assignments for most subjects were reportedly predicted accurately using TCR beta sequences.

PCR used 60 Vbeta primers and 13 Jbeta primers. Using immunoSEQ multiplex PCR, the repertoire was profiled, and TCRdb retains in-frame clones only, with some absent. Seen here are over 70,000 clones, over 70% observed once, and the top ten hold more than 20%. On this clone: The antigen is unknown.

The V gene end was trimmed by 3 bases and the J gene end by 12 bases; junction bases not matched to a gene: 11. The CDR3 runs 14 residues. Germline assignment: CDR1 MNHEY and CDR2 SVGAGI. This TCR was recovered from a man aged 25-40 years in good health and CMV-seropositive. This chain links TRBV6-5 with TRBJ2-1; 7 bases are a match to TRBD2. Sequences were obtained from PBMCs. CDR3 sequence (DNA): TGTGCCAGCAGTTATTTGGCGGGCGGGGGTTGGCAGTTCTTC. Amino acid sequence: CASSYLAGGGWQFF.